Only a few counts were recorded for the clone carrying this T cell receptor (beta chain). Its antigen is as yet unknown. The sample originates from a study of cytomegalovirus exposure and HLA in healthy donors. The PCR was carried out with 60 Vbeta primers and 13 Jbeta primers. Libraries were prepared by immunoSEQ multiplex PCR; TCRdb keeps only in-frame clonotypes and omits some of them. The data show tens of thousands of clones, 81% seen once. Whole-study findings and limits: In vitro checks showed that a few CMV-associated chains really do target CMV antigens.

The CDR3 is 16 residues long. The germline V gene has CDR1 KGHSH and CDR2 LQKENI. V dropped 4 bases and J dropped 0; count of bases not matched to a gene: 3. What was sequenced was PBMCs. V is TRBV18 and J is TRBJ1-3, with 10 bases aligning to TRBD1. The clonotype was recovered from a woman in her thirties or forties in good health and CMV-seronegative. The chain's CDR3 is CASSQGQGRSGNTIYF. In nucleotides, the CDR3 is TGTGCCAGCTCACAGGGACAGGGGCGCTCTGGAAACACCATATATTTT.